This TCR beta chain was obtained from a study of post-analysis software for immune sequencing data. General observations from the study: There were about five TRBV segments more frequent in patients than controls, and TRBV5-6, TRBV5-1 and TRBV20-1 were among them. The normalized Chao1 diversity of multiple sclerosis patients was significantly lower than that of controls. Same-batch samples co-clustered strongly by F measure.

Each TCR beta cDNA library carried unique molecular identifiers. MiXCR, run by TCRdb on the PCR reads, gives a single entry per CDR3 protein. The table has 700,000 to 900,000 distinct CDR3 sequences, around 46% seen once. Of note for this clonotype: Its antigen is unknown.

The CDR3 is made up of 14 amino acids. Germline lookup yields CDR1 SGHTA and CDR2 FQGNSA. J gave up 4 bases and V 3 bases, and 5 bases lay outside the gene matches. The sample comprised blood. The sequence came from a girl between 5 and 17 years old with multiple sclerosis. The V call is TRBV7-2, the J call TRBJ1-1; the match to TRBD1 covers 7 bases. CDR3 in DNA: TGTGCCAGCAGCTTTGGAGGGGGCGGCACTGAAGCTTTCTTT. Protein sequence: CASSFGGGGTEAFF.